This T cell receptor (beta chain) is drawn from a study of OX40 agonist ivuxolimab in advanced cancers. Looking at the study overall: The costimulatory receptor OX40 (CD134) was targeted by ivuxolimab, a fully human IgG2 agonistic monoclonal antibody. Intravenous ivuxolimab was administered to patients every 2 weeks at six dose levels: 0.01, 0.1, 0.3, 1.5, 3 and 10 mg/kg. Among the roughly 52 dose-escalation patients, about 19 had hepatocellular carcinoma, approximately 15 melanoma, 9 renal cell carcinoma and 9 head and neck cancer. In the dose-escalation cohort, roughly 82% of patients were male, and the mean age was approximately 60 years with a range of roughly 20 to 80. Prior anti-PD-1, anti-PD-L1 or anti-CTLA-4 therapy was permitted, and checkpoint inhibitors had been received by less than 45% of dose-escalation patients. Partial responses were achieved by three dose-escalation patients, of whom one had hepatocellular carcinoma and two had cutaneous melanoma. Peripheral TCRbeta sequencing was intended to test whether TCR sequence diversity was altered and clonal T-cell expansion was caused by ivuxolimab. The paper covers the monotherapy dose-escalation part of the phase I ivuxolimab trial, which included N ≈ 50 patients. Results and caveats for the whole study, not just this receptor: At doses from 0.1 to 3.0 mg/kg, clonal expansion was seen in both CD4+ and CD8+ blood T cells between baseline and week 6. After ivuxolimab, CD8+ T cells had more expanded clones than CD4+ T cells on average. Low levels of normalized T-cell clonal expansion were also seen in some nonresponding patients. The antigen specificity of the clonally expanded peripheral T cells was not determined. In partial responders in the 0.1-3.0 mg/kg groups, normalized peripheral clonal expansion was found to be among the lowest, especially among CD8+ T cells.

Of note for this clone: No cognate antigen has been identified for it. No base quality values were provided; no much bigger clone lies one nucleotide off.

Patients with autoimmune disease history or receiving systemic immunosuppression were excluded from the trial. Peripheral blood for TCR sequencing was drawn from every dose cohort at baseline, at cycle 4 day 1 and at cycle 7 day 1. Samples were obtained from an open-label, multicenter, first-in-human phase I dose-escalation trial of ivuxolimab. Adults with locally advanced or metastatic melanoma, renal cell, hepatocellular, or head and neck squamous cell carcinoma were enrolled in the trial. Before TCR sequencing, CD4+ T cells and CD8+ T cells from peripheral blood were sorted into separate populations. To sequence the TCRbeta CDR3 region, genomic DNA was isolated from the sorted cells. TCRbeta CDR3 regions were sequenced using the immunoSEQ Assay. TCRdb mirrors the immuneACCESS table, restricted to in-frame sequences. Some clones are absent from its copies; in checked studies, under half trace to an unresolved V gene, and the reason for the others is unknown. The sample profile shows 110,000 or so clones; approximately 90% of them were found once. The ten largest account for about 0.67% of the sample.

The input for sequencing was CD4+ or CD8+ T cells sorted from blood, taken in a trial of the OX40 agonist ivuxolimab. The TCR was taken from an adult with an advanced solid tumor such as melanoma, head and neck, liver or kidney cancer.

The CDR3 reads as follows: CAISELSGGDGYTF. The sequenced DNA: TGTGCCATCAGTGAATTGTCAGGGGGCGATGGCTACACCTTC. The chain is encoded by TRBV10-3 joined to TRBJ1-2; 8 nucleotides in the junction match TRBD1. The CDR3 sequence holds 14 residues, the cysteine and phenylalanine included. This entry keeps only the CDR3 DNA: 42 bases, framed from base 1. Germline trimming: 3 bases from V, 6 bases from J; junction bases outside gene matches: 6. CDR1 and CDR2 are drawn from the germline V gene: ENHRY, SYGVKD.